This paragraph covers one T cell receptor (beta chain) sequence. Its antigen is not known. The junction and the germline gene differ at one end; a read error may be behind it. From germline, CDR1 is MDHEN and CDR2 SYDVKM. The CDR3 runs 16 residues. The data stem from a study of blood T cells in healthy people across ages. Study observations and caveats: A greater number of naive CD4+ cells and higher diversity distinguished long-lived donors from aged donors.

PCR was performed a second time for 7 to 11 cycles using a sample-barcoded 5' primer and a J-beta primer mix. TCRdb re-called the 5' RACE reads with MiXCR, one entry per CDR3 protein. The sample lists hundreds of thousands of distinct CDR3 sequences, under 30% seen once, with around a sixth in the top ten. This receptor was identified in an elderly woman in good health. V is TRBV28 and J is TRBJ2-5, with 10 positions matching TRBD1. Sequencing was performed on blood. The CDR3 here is CACSKTGGADTETQYF. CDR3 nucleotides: TGTGCCTGCAGTAAGACAGGGGGCGCGGATACGGAGACCCAGTACTTC.